A selection of T cell receptor beta chains follows, all from one sample in a study of blood T cell repertoires in COVID-19. TCRdb's table, derived via immunoSEQ multiplex PCR, lists solely in-frame clones and lacks some. The table lists 150,000 to 180,000 clones, about 89% of them singletons. Sequenced input: peripheral blood. These receptors were obtained from a man in his fifties with acute or convalescent COVID-19. CDR3s leave out the opening cysteine and the closing phenylalanine or tryptophan. A D gene is named only where the DNA matches it firmly.

V gene	D gene	J gene	CDR3 protein
TRBV3-1/TRBV3-2	TRBD2	TRBJ2-5	ASSQAGAGDETQY
TRBV10-3	TRBD2	TRBJ2-3	AIRGTSGGVGTQY
TRBV11-2	-	TRBJ2-5	ASSLQGIETQY
TRBV4-2	TRBD1	TRBJ2-5	ASSQDRGTGLTQY
TRBV7-3	-	TRBJ2-5	ASSFSVGETQY
TRBV5-1	-	TRBJ2-2	ASSLAQGSTGELF
TRBV7-2	-	TRBJ2-3	ASSQDRPDTQY
TRBV29-1	-	TRBJ1-5	SVAGNSNQPQH
TRBV11-2	-	TRBJ1-5	ASSFSSNQPQH
TRBV7-2	-	TRBJ2-5	ASSLVGYVTAAD
TRBV15	TRBD2	TRBJ2-1	ATSRGGGYGTF
TRBV5-1	-	TRBJ1-4	ASSLDGSGLGSEKLF
TRBV28	-	TRBJ1-2	ASSPLADLYYGYT
TRBV28	-	TRBJ1-4	ASSFFSSGEKLF
TRBV10-3	TRBD2	TRBJ2-5	AISEAGLAGTPYQETQY
TRBV28	TRBD1	TRBJ1-4	ASSRTGGEKLF
TRBV5-1	TRBD2	TRBJ2-7	ASSLTTSGIYEQY
TRBV28	TRBD1	TRBJ1-4	ASSRRSQGAGEKLF
TRBV30	-	TRBJ2-1	AWSAGKLSYNEQF
TRBV2	-	TRBJ1-5	ASSEAGSGVQPQH
TRBV4-1	-	TRBJ1-6	ASSQTAAKSPRSPLH
TRBV3-1/TRBV3-2	TRBD1	TRBJ2-3	ASSQEGGQSTDTQY
TRBV2	-	TRBJ1-6	ASRATAYNSPLH
TRBV4-3	-	TRBJ1-3	ASSQAQGGRNTIY
TRBV28	-	TRBJ2-7	ASSDKPEEQY
TRBV4-2	TRBD2	TRBJ2-7	ASSQELSGGSYEQY
TRBV5-1	TRBD1	TRBJ1-2	ASSSTGEGGYT
TRBV6-5	TRBD1	TRBJ1-5	ASNRQGAVNQPQH
TRBV15	-	TRBJ2-5	ATSRDRGGGVETQY
TRBV11-2	-	TRBJ1-5	ASSLDREGSQPQH
TRBV28	-	TRBJ1-5	ASSLGGLLRNQPQH
TRBV18	TRBD1	TRBJ1-1	ASSSGQGGTEAF
TRBV28	TRBD1	TRBJ1-4	ASSFLQGGGEKLF
TRBV28	TRBD2	TRBJ2-3	ASSLALAGGEDTQY
TRBV15	-	TRBJ2-7	ATSRGLVGEQY
TRBV5-6	-	TRBJ1-6	ASSFGSDTHNSPLH
TRBV5-1	-	TRBJ2-5	ASSLAGGETQY
TRBV29-1	-	TRBJ2-1	SVDLPTSSYEQF
TRBV20-1	-	TRBJ2-7	SAREPYEQY
TRBV5-8	-	TRBJ2-3	ASSFLAGANTDTQY
TRBV19	-	TRBJ1-5	ASSKNRDHQPQH
TRBV18	-	TRBJ2-3	ASSYRIEDTQY
TRBV30	-	TRBJ1-4	AWSVSRIGEKLF
TRBV27	-	TRBJ1-3	ASSLSLSSGNTIY
TRBV10-3	TRBD2	TRBJ2-1	AISGGLAGKGNEQF
TRBV9	TRBD2	TRBJ2-1	ASSVGTTNEQF
TRBV11-2	-	TRBJ1-5	ASSRGRGGQPQH
TRBV7-9	-	TRBJ1-2	ASSSDRDYGYT
TRBV7-9	-	TRBJ1-6	ASRGGGQTNSPLH
TRBV3-1/TRBV3-2	TRBD1	TRBJ1-1	ASSPGTGGWNTEAF
TRBV9	-	TRBJ2-3	ASSKILKEPTDTQY
TRBV7-9	TRBD1	TRBJ1-2	ASSLGQSRGT
TRBV27	TRBD2	TRBJ2-1	ASSLLTSGGAYEQF